This T cell receptor beta chain was observed in a study of blood T cell repertoires in COVID-19. In the study overall: Donors in the United States, Italy and Spain gave samples during acute or convalescent COVID-19.

Trimming pared 1 base from V and 8 bases from J, leaving 15 bases between. Germline-derived CDR1 and CDR2 are LGHDT and YNNKEL (reference sequence). The CDR3 is 15 residues long. Original handling: Quantification of nucleated cells was approximated via reference gene primer amplification. Produced via immunoSEQ multiplex PCR; TCRdb's table is partial and in-frame only. The V and J calls and clone size were taken over from that table, and D and trimming were inferred from the DNA. The profile shows roughly 160,000 clones, roughly 80% of them singletons. The sequence was obtained from a woman aged 55 to 70 who had recovered from COVID-19. The sample comprised PBMCs or T cells enriched from blood (not recorded which). The gene calls are TRBV3-1 (or the pseudogene TRBV3-2) and TRBJ2-1; D perhaps matches TRBD2 (5 bases). The CDR3 DNA sequence: TGTGCCAGCAGCCAAGGGTCTGAGAGGGATGATGAGCAGTTCTTC. Translated: CASSQGSERDDEQFF.